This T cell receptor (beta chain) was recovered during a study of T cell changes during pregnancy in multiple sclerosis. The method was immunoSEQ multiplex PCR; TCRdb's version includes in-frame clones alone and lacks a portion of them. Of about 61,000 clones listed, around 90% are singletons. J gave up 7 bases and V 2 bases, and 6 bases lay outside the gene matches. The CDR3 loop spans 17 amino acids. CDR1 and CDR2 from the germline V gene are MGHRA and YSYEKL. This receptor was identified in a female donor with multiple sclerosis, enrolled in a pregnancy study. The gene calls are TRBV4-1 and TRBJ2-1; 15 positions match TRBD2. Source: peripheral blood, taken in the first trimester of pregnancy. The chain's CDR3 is CASSQTGTSGRRNEQFF. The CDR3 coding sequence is TGCGCCAGCAGCCAAACCGGGACTAGCGGGAGGAGAAATGAGCAGTTCTTC.